The 5 T cell receptor beta chains below come from one sample, sequenced in a study of memory CD4+ T cells and cytomegalovirus serostatus. The sort gate was single viable CD3+CD4+CD8-CD45RO+ cells for memory CD4+ T cells. Only in-frame clones appear in the TCRdb table, and some are missing; sequencing was by immunoSEQ multiplex PCR. Here the sample spans 50,000 to 60,000 clones, about 79% being singletons. Sequencing was carried out using memory CD4+ T cells from blood. Every receptor here comes from an adult in good health and CMV-seronegative.

V usage is TRBV19 and J usage is TRBJ1-1, with D unclear. The V gene's germline CDR1 is LNHDA and CDR2 SQIVND (reference sequence). With 8 bases removed from V and 5 bases from J, the gap between germline ends came to 12 bases. The length of the CDR3 is 12 residues. The CDR3 here is CASQAGRTEAFF. The CDR3 coding sequence is TGTGCCAGTCAGGCAGGCCGGACTGAAGCTTTCTTT.

The gene calls are TRBV18 and TRBJ1-1; TRBD1 matches at 11 bases. V dropped 8 bases and J dropped 5; count of bases not matched to a gene: 4. The germline V gene has CDR1 KGHSH and CDR2 LQKENI. This CDR3 has 13 residues. CDR3 sequence (DNA): TGTGCCAGCGGACAGGGGGCTCTGACTGAAGCTTTCTTT. It codes for CASGQGALTEAFF.

This chain links TRBV6-5 with TRBJ1-2, with D unclear. The CDR3 totals 15 residues. V was clipped by 2 bases and J by 5 bases, with 15 bases between them. CDR1 and CDR2 (germline): MNHEY, SVGAGI. Here the CDR3 reads CASSYEIGLWYGYTF. The CDR3 DNA is TGTGCCAGCAGTTACGAGATTGGACTTTGGTATGGCTACACCTTC.

The chain links TRBV27 to TRBJ2-3; 9 positions agree with TRBD2. From germline, CDR1 is MNHEY and CDR2 SMNVEV (reference sequence). The CDR3 runs to 14 residues. J lost 3 bases, V lost 6 bases, and 4 bases had no gene match. The CDR3 sequence is CASSLGLATDTQYF. Here the CDR3 DNA reads TGTGCCAGCAGCCTGGGACTAGCTACAGATACGCAGTATTTT.

The chain has TRBV5-4 and TRBJ2-3, with 9 bases fitting TRBD2. Germline-derived CDR1 and CDR2 are SGHNT and YYREEE (reference sequence). The CDR3 length is 15 residues. Trimming removed 4 bases from V and 2 bases from J; junction bases left unmatched: 5. CDR3 protein: CASSRLAGNTDTQYF. The CDR3 DNA reads TGTGCCAGCAGCCGTCTAGCGGGAAACACAGATACGCAGTATTTT.